The 20 T cell receptor beta chains reported below all come from one sample, sequenced in a study of cytomegalovirus exposure and HLA in healthy donors. PCR employed 60 Vbeta and 13 Jbeta primers. Clones were sequenced by immunoSEQ multiplex PCR, and TCRdb holds only the in-frame ones, with some missing. The sample has 150,000 to 200,000 clones, 77% seen once. Sequenced input: PBMCs. These receptors were taken from a male donor in good health and CMV-seropositive.

This chain connects TRBV4-1 to TRBJ2-2; D is perhaps TRBD1 (6 bases). The CDR3 length is 14 residues. Germline V CDR1 and CDR2: MGHRA, YSYEKL. Trimming removed 3 bases at V and 6 bases at J, with 11 bases between. The CDR3 DNA reads TGCGCCAGCAGCCAGAGCAGGGGTGCCGGGGAGCTGTTTTTT. As protein: CASSQSRGAGELFF.

The V gene is TRBV5-1, the J gene TRBJ2-7; 11 nucleotides agree with TRBD1. Germline assignment: CDR1 SGHRS and CDR2 YFSETQ. With 3 bases clipped from V and 5 bases from J, the junction kept 4 bases outside the gene matches. This CDR3 contains 14 residues. Here the CDR3 reads CASSYWDRGNEQYF. The CDR3 DNA follows: TGCGCCAGCAGCTACTGGGACAGGGGGAACGAGCAGTACTTC.

V gene TRBV9 combines with J gene TRBJ2-2, with 9 nucleotides matching TRBD1. Per the germline V gene, CDR1 is SGDLS and CDR2 is YYNGEE. The CDR3 covers 15 residues. V lost 3 bases, J lost 4 bases, and 4 bases stayed unmatched. CDR3 sequence: CASSGPGQGTGELFF. DNA for the CDR3: TGTGCCAGCAGCGGACCGGGACAGGGCACCGGGGAGCTGTTTTTT. The full variable domain, its missing parts supplied by reference TRBV9 and TRBJ2-2, is DSGVTQTPKHLITATGQRVTLRCSPRSGDLSVYWYQQSLDQGLQFLIQYYNGEERAKGNILERFSAQQFPDLHSELNLSSLELGDSALYFCASSGPGQGTGELFFGEGSRLTVL.

V is TRBV12-5 and J is TRBJ2-7; a weak D match, TRBD2 (5 bases). V was cut by 1 base and J by 7 bases, with 20 bases left in between. CDR3 length: 16 residues. Germline CDR1 is LGHNT and CDR2 is FRNRAP. CDR3: CASGLDPRLPTGEQYF. As DNA, the CDR3 is TGTGCTAGTGGTTTGGACCCCCGGCTCCCAACGGGGGAGCAGTACTTC.

The V and J genes are TRBV30 and TRBJ1-1; the match to TRBD1 covers 8 bases. Germline V gene sequence: CDR1 GTSNPN, CDR2 SVGIG (reference sequence). This CDR3 is built from 13 residues. J was trimmed by 3 bases and V by 5 bases; bases with no gene match: 5. CDR3 region: CAWGGQAYTEAFF. As DNA, the CDR3 is TGTGCCTGGGGGGGACAGGCCTACACTGAAGCTTTCTTT.

This clone was seen only a few times. The CDR3 protein is CASSSLGGAFF. DNA of the CDR3: TGCGCCAGCAGCTCCCTCGGAGGAGCTTTCTTT. The rearrangement joins TRBV4-1 to TRBJ1-1; D uncertain. The CDR3 contains 11 residues. Trimming removed 5 bases at V and 10 bases at J, with 11 bases between. CDR1 and CDR2 (germline): MGHRA, YSYEKL.

This rearrangement joins TRBV29-1 to TRBJ1-1; 7 bases fit TRBD1. Losses at the gene ends were 6 bases for V and 3 bases for J; bases not matched to a gene: 4. CDR3 length: 12 amino acids. CDR1 and CDR2 from the germline V gene are SQVTM and ANQGSEA. The CDR3 DNA is TGCAGCGTCAGGACAGGCGACACTGAAGCTTTCTTT. This encodes CSVRTGDTEAFF. The full variable domain, in which reference TRBV29-1 and TRBJ1-1 provide the parts outside the CDR3, is SAVISQKPSRDICQRGTSLTIQCQVDSQVTMMFWYRQQPGQSLTLIATANQGSEATYESGFVIDKFPISRPNLTFSTLTVSNMSPEDSSIYLCSVRTGDTEAFFGQGTRLTVV.

This sequence joins TRBV10-1 and TRBJ2-1; D call uncertain. V lost 10 bases to trimming and J lost 3 bases, with 13 bases between them. The CDR3 is 13 amino acids. Per germline, CDR1 WNHNN and CDR2 SYGVQD (reference sequence). The CDR3 sequence: CATQDSDYNEQFF. In DNA form, the CDR3 reads TGCGCCACCCAGGATAGTGACTACAATGAGCAGTTCTTC.

The rearrangement links TRBV5-1 to TRBJ2-3, with D possibly TRBD1 on 5 matching bases. V was clipped by 2 bases and J by 2 bases, with 18 bases between them. Germline V gives CDR1 SGHRS, CDR2 YFSETQ. This CDR3 has 17 residues. The CDR3 loop is CASSLNGHPGHTDTQYF. The CDR3 DNA is TGCGCCAGCAGCTTAAATGGACACCCTGGGCACACAGATACGCAGTATTTT.

V gene TRBV30 combines with J gene TRBJ2-5; TRBD1 matches 7 bases. The CDR3 runs 11 residues. Looked up from germline, CDR1 is GTSNPN and CDR2 is SVGIG (reference sequence). The V segment lost 6 bases and the J segment 7 bases; nucleotides outside the gene matches: 5. CDR3 in DNA: TGTGCCTGCGCCTACAGGGGGACCCAGTACTTC. Amino acid sequence: CACAYRGTQYF. Combining the CDR3 with reference TRBV30 and TRBJ2-5 gives the whole variable domain SQTIHQWPATLVQPVGSPLSLECTVEGTSNPNLYWYRQAAGRGLQLLFYSVGIGQISSEVPQNLSASRPQDRQFILSSKKLLLSDSGFYLCACAYRGTQYFGPGTRLLVL.

This clone has a handful of counts. The genes are TRBV25-1 and TRBJ1-1; no reliable D call. CDR3 size: 13 residues. V gave up 4 bases and J gave up 1 base, with 7 bases separating them. The germline CDR1 and CDR2 sequences are MGHDK and SYGVNS. The CDR3 region is CASSGAGNTEAFF. The CDR3 nucleotides read TGTGCCAGCAGTGGGGCCGGGAACACTGAAGCTTTCTTT.

The chain is built from TRBV11-2 and TRBJ2-7; D is uncertain. The CDR3 contains 15 residues. Trimming took 4 bases from V and 2 from J, leaving 15 bases between them. CDR1 and CDR2 from the germline V gene are SGHAT and FQNNGV. The DNA for the CDR3 is TGTGCCAGCAGCTCCAGAAATTTCAACCCCTACGAGCAGTACTTC. As protein: CASSSRNFNPYEQYF.

The CDR3 nucleotides are TGCGCCAGCAATGGACTAGGGGGGGGGAATGAGCAGTTCTTC. Amino acid sequence: CASNGLGGGNEQFF. This chain joins TRBV5-1 and TRBJ2-1; D may be TRBD2 (7 bases). The CDR3 is 14 amino acids. Germline loops: CDR1 SGHRS, CDR2 YFSETQ. V lost 6 bases, J lost 7 bases, and 17 bases lay in between. Drawing the rest from reference TRBV5-1 and TRBJ2-1, the complete variable domain is KAGVTQTPRYLIKTRGQQVTLSCSPISGHRSVSWYQQTPGQGLQFLFEYFSETQRNKGNFPGRFSGRQFSNSRSEMNVSTLELGDSALYLCASNGLGGGNEQFFGPGTRLTVL.

The chain joins TRBV2 to TRBJ2-1, with D maybe TRBD2 (7 bases). Germline V lookup: CDR1 SNHLY, CDR2 FYNNEI. The CDR3 is made up of 12 amino acids. V was cut by 8 bases and J by 6 bases, with 11 bases left in between. The CDR3 DNA reads TGTGCCAGCGAGGGGGGGCCCAATGAGCAGTTCTTC. It translates to CASEGGPNEQFF.

This clone has only a few counts. The CDR3 DNA sequence: TGTGCCAGCAGTTGGACTAGCGGGGATAGCACGCAGTATTTT. It encodes CASSWTSGDSTQYF. The genes are TRBV5-5 and TRBJ2-3; 12 positions match TRBD2. The CDR3 is 14 amino acids. The junction had 7 bases not matched to a gene; V was cut back by 5 bases and J by 9 bases. Germline V gene lookup returns CDR1 SGHKS and CDR2 YYEKEE (reference sequence).

The chain couples TRBV2 to TRBJ2-5; 12 nucleotides agree with TRBD2. This CDR3 has 14 residues. Germline loops: CDR1 SNHLY, CDR2 FYNNEI. The V gene end was trimmed by 7 bases and the J gene end by 7 bases; junction bases not matched to a gene: 7. As DNA, the CDR3 is TGTGCCAGCATCCGACTAGCGGGGGTAGGGACCCAGTACTTC. This gives the protein CASIRLAGVGTQYF. Full variable domain (outside the CDR3, taken from reference TRBV2 and TRBJ2-5): EPEVTQTPSHQVTQMGQEVILRCVPISNHLYFYWYRQILGQKVEFLVSFYNNEISEKSEIFDDQFSVERPDGSNFTLKIRSTKLEDSAMYFCASIRLAGVGTQYFGPGTRLLVL.

This chain connects TRBV19 to TRBJ2-5; TRBD1 agrees at 11 bases. The CDR3 contains 16 residues. CDR1 LNHDA and CDR2 SQIVND come from the germline V gene (reference sequence). The V gene end was trimmed by 6 bases and the J gene end by 4 bases; junction bases not matched to a gene: 10. CDR3 sequence: CASSIPRGQGVETQYF. CDR3 DNA sequence: TGTGCCAGTAGCATCCCGCGGGGACAGGGGGTAGAGACCCAGTACTTC.

This clone has only a few counts. This sequence joins TRBV5-1 and TRBJ2-7, with TRBD1 as a possible D gene (6 bases). The CDR3 sequence is 14 residues long. Between the trimmed V and J ends, which lost 4 bases and 5 bases, there was a span of 16 bases. CDR1 and CDR2 (germline): SGHRS, YFSETQ. CDR3 sequence: CASSQHSQGNEQYF. The CDR3, as DNA: TGCGCCAGCAGCCAGCATTCACAGGGCAACGAGCAGTACTTC.

The V gene is TRBV2, the J gene TRBJ2-4; TRBD2 matches at 9 bases. This CDR3 comprises 15 residues. V was clipped by 7 bases and J by 2 bases; unmatched bases: 6. Germline lookup yields CDR1 SNHLY and CDR2 FYNNEI. CDR3 DNA sequence: TGTGCCAGCAATGGCGGGGGGGCCCCCAAAAACATTCAGTACTTC. Its translation is CASNGGGAPKNIQYF.

V usage is TRBV5-6 and J usage is TRBJ1-2; D is unclear. The V gene's germline CDR1 is SGHDT and CDR2 YYEEEE. The CDR3 extends over 13 amino acids. V dropped 4 bases and J dropped 3 bases, with 10 bases sitting between them. CDR3 sequence: CASSISRDYGYTF. For the CDR3, the DNA is TGTGCCAGCAGCATCAGCCGGGACTATGGCTACACCTTC.